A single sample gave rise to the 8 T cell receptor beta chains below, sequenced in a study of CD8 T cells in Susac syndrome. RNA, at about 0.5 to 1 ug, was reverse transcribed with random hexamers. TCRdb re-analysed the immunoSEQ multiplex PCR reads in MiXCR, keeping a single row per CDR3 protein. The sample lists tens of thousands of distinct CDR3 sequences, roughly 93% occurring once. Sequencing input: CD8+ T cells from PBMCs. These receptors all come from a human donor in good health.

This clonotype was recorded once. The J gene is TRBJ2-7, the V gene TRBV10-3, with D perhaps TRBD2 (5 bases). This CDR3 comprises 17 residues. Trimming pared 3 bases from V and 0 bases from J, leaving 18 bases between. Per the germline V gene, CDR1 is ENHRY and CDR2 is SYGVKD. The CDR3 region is CAISDPFRTGNSYEQYF. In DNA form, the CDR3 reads TGTGCCATCAGTGACCCCTTCAGAACGGGGAACTCCTACGAGCAGTACTTC.

The CDR3 here is CATSSRPGEQFF. DNA of the CDR3: TGTGCCACCAGCTCCCGCCCAGGTGAGCAGTTCTTC. This sequence joins TRBV15 and TRBJ2-1; D remains ambiguous. This CDR3 spans 12 amino acids. CDR1 is LNHNV and CDR2 is YYDKDF in the germline V gene (reference sequence). Trimming took off 5 bases at V and 9 bases at J, with 11 bases between the two ends.

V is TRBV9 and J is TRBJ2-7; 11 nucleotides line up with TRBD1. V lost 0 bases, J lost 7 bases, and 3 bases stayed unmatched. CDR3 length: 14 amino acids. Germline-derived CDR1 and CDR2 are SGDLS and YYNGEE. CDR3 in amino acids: CASSVGDRGGEQYF. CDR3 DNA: TGTGCCAGCAGCGTAGGGGACAGGGGGGGTGAGCAGTACTTC.

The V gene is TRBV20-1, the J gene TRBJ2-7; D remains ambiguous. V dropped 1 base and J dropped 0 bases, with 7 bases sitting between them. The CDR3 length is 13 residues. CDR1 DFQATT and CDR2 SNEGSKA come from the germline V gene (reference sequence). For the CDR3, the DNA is TGCAGTGCTAGAGGTCAGTACTCCTACGAGCAGTACTTC. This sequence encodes CSARGQYSYEQYF.

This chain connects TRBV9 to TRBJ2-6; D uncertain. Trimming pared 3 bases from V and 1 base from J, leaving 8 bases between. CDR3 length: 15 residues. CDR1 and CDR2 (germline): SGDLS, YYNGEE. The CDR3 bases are TGTGCCAGCAGCGCAGGACCTTCTGGGGCCAACGTCCTGACTTTC. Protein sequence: CASSAGPSGANVLTF.

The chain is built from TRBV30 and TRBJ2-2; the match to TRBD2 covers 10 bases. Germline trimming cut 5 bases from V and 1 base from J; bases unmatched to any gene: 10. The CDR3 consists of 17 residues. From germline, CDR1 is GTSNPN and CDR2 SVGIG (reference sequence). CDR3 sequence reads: CAWPRLAGERNTGELFF. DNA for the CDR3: TGTGCCTGGCCGCGCCTAGCGGGAGAAAGGAACACCGGGGAGCTGTTTTTT. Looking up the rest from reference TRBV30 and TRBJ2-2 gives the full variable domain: SQTIHQWPATLVQPVGSPLSLECTVEGTSNPNLYWYRQAAGRGLQLLFYSVGIGQISSEVPQNLSASRPQDRQFILSSKKLLLSDSGFYLCAWPRLAGERNTGELFFGEGSRLTVL.

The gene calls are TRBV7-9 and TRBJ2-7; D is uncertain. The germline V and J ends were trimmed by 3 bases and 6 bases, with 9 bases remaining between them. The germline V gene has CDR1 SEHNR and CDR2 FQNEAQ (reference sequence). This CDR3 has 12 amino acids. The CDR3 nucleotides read TGTGCCAGCAGCTTGATGTCAGTCGAGCAGTACTTC. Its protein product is CASSLMSVEQYF.

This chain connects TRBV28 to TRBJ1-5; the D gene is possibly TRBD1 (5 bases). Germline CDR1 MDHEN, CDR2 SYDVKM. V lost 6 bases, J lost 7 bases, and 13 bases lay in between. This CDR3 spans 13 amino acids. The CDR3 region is CASSSGTEQPQHF. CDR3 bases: TGTGCCAGCAGCTCAGGGACTGAACAGCCCCAGCATTTT. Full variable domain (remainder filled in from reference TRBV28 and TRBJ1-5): DVKVTQSSRYLVKRTGEKVFLECVQDMDHENMFWYRQDPGLGLRLIYFSYDVKMKEKGDIPEGYSVSREKKERFSLILESASTNQTSMYLCASSSGTEQPQHFGDGTRLSIL.